This T cell receptor beta chain was obtained from a study of cytomegalovirus exposure and HLA in healthy donors. Study conclusions and caveats: Earlier analysis looked at TCR beta V segments, and most were productive about 90% or about 30% of the time. Listed as cytomegalovirus-associated were roughly 180 TCR beta chains.

The primer mix had 60 Vbeta and 13 Jbeta primers. Method: immunoSEQ multiplex PCR; TCRdb's copy keeps in-frame clones and lacks some. The table records some 150,000 clones, 75% to 80% of them present only once. As concerns this clone: Its antigen is unidentified.

Healthy individuals who donated bone marrow served as the donors. The CDR3 is 11 residues long. With 3 bases removed from V and 5 bases from J, the gap between germline ends came to 7 bases. Germline values: CDR1 DFQATT, CDR2 SNEGSKA (reference sequence). The sequenced sample consisted of PBMCs. The TCR comes from a male donor in good health and CMV-seronegative. The gene calls are TRBV20-1 and TRBJ1-1; D may be TRBD1 (6 bases). CDR3 in DNA: TGCAGTGCTAGGGGGGCGACTGAAGCTTTCTTT. Its protein product is CSARGATEAFF.